One and the same sample provided the 20 T cell receptor beta chains below, sequenced in a study of blood T cells in healthy people across ages. The use of a sample-barcoded 5' primer and a J-beta primer mix characterized a second PCR of about 6 to 12 cycles. TCRdb called the 5' RACE reads again in MiXCR, with one record for every CDR3 protein. The repertoire has 1.5 million to 2 million distinct CDR3 sequences, approximately 28% of them found once; the top ten carry 6.5% to 8.5%. Sequencing was carried out using blood. All receptors derive from a woman in her twenties or thirties in good health.

This clonotype was found a few times. The rearrangement joins TRBV28 to TRBJ1-4; 7 positions agree with TRBD1. This CDR3 has 16 residues. Germline values: CDR1 MDHEN, CDR2 SYDVKM. Unmatched junction bases numbered 7, after V lost 6 bases and J lost 0 bases. CDR3: CASSLTGWTTNEKLFF. The DNA of the CDR3 is TGTGCCAGCAGCTTGACAGGGTGGACAACTAATGAAAAACTGTTTTTT.

The chain is built from TRBV5-1 and TRBJ1-5; D may be TRBD1 (6 bases). V was clipped by 0 bases and J by 4 bases, with 11 bases between them. CDR3 size: 15 residues. Germline V gene lookup returns CDR1 SGHRS and CDR2 YFSETQ. In DNA, the CDR3 is TGCGCCAGCAGCTTGGGGGGGCCCGAGAATCAGCCCCAGCATTTT. It codes for CASSLGGPENQPQHF.

The DNA of the CDR3 is TGTGCCAGCAGTTTAGGATTAGCGGGGATGCAAGAGACCCAGTACTTC. Translation gives CASSLGLAGMQETQYF. The V and J genes are TRBV12-3 or TRBV12-4 and TRBJ2-5; TRBD2 matches at 8 bases. This CDR3 comprises 16 residues. Losses at the gene ends were 1 base for V and 2 bases for J; bases not matched to a gene: 6.

This rearrangement joins TRBV20-1 to TRBJ2-1; 9 nucleotides align to TRBD2. Judging by the DNA end, TRBJ2-7 fits better; the J call may be wrong. Per the germline V gene, CDR1 is DFQATT and CDR2 is SNEGSKA (reference sequence). This CDR3 is built from 14 residues. The CDR3 reads CSALQTSGYNEQYF. The CDR3 DNA sequence: TGCAGTGCCTTACAGACTAGCGGATACAATGAGCAGTACTTC.

The V and J genes are TRBV20-1 and TRBJ1-4; weak D call: TRBD1 (6 bases). The V gene's germline CDR1 is DFQATT and CDR2 SNEGSKA (reference sequence). CDR3 length: 16 amino acids. The ends were cut back, 6 bases at V and 0 bases at J, with 17 bases in the middle. CDR3 region: CSAGTGSPTTNEKLFF. The CDR3 DNA reads as TGCAGTGCAGGAACAGGGTCGCCCACAACTAATGAAAAACTGTTTTTT.

This clonotype was detected a few times. The gene calls are TRBV6-5 and TRBJ2-1; a weak D match, TRBD1 (5 bases). Germline loops: CDR1 MNHEY, CDR2 SVGAGI. There are 16 residues in the CDR3. Trimming took 2 bases from V and 3 from J, leaving 14 bases between them. The CDR3 DNA reads TGTGCCAGCAGTTACGGTGGCTATCAGGGCTACAATGAGCAGTTCTTC. It is translated as CASSYGGYQGYNEQFF.

This clonotype has only one observation. V usage is TRBV3-1 and J usage is TRBJ2-1; possible D gene TRBD2, 6 bases. V was trimmed by 6 bases and J by 5 bases, leaving 17 bases between them. CDR1 is LGHDT and CDR2 is YNNKEL in the germline V gene (reference sequence). The CDR3 covers 15 residues. The CDR3 nucleotides are TGTGCCAGCAGTCGACTAACGGGGGAAAACAATGAGCAGTTCTTC. Its protein is CASSRLTGENNEQFF.

This clonotype occurred a few times. The chain recombines TRBV20-1 with TRBJ1-5; D uncertain. This CDR3 is built from 14 residues. Trimming removed 5 bases from V and 2 bases from J, with 13 bases in between. The germline V gene has CDR1 DFQATT and CDR2 SNEGSKA (reference sequence). CDR3 in amino acids: CSARTTSGNQPQHF. CDR3 nucleotide sequence: TGCAGTGCTCGGACGACTTCTGGCAATCAGCCCCAGCATTTT.

The J gene is TRBJ1-2, the V gene TRBV5-1; unclear D gene. Germline CDR1 reads SGHRS; CDR2 reads YFSETQ. V was pared by 4 bases and J by 8 bases, with 18 bases between. The CDR3 consists of 14 residues. DNA of the CDR3: TGCGCCAGCAGCCCGGAGCGTTCCGGGCGCGGCTACACCTTC. It specifies CASSPERSGRGYTF.

This chain joins TRBV9 and TRBJ1-4; the match to TRBD1 covers 7 bases. Trimming at V came to 2 bases and at J to 8 bases, leaving 6 bases not matched to a gene. The CDR3 totals 14 residues. CDR1 is SGDLS, CDR2 YYNGEE, per germline. The DNA for the CDR3 is TGTGCCAGCAGCGTCAGGGGGACTGAAGAAAAACTGTTTTTT. The encoded protein is CASSVRGTEEKLFF.

V usage is TRBV3-1 and J usage is TRBJ1-6; D not resolved. V was cut by 2 bases and J by 8 bases, with 7 bases left in between. The CDR3 length is 13 residues. Germline CDR1 is LGHDT and CDR2 is YNNKEL (reference sequence). The CDR3 region is CASSQRWDSPLHF. Here the CDR3 DNA reads TGTGCCAGCAGCCAACGTTGGGATTCACCCCTCCACTTT.

The chain recombines TRBV20-1 with TRBJ1-1; D is perhaps TRBD1 (6 bases). This CDR3 comprises 15 residues. From germline, CDR1 is DFQATT and CDR2 SNEGSKA (reference sequence). V was trimmed by 0 bases and J by 1 base, leaving 12 bases between them. DNA for the CDR3: TGCAGTGCTAGAGATCCAAAGACAGGGAACACTGAAGCTTTCTTT. This codes for CSARDPKTGNTEAFF.

The rearrangement links TRBV18 to TRBJ2-7; 10 bases are a match to TRBD2. V was pared by 6 bases and J by 6 bases, with 8 bases of the junction left unmatched. CDR1 and CDR2 (germline): KGHSH, LQKENI. The CDR3 sequence is 14 residues long. CDR3 amino acids: CASSYLAGESEQYF. In nucleotides, the CDR3 is TGTGCCAGCTCCTACCTAGCGGGGGAATCCGAGCAGTACTTC.

In this sample, this clonotype turned up many times. The V and J genes are TRBV7-9 and TRBJ2-7, with TRBD2 as a possible D gene (6 bases). The CDR3 runs to 13 residues. The V and J ends lost 8 bases and 2 bases respectively, with 13 bases between them. Germline-derived CDR1 and CDR2 are SEHNR and FQNEAQ (reference sequence). The chain's CDR3 is CASSIGGPYEQYF. CDR3 sequence (DNA): TGTGCCAGCTCTATTGGAGGGCCCTACGAGCAGTACTTC. Looking up the rest from reference TRBV7-9 and TRBJ2-7 gives the full variable domain: DTGVSQNPRHKITKRGQNVTFRCDPISEHNRLYWYRQTLGQGPEFLTYFQNEAQLEKSRLLSDRFSAERPKGSFSTLEIQRTEQGDSAMYLCASSIGGPYEQYFGPGTRLTVT.

The table lists this clonotype with many counts. The V gene is TRBV12-3 or TRBV12-4, the J gene TRBJ2-5, with a tentative D call TRBD2 (6 bases). This CDR3 spans 13 amino acids. The ends were cut back, 5 bases at V and 3 bases at J, with 10 bases in the middle. CDR3 DNA: TGTGCCAGCAGTCCGGGAGCAAAAGAGACCCAGTACTTC. Translating gives CASSPGAKETQYF.

In this sample, this clonotype turned up a few times. V gene TRBV3-1 combines with J gene TRBJ2-3, with D perhaps matching TRBD1 or TRBD2 (6 bases each). Trimming pared 1 base from V and 8 bases from J, leaving 13 bases between. CDR1 and CDR2 from the germline V gene are LGHDT and YNNKEL (reference sequence). This CDR3 spans 14 amino acids. CDR3 amino acids: CASSQVRGGGTQYF. The CDR3 region has the DNA TGTGCCAGCAGCCAAGTCAGGGGAGGAGGTACGCAGTATTTT.

The chain carries TRBV20-1 and TRBJ1-1; D unresolved. The CDR3 is made up of 14 amino acids. Looked up from germline, CDR1 is DFQATT and CDR2 is SNEGSKA (reference sequence). With 6 bases removed from V and 0 bases from J, the gap between germline ends came to 14 bases. Here the CDR3 DNA reads TGCAGTGCCATGGAATGGTACATGAACACTGAAGCTTTCTTT. Translating gives CSAMEWYMNTEAFF.

This clonotype was observed at least ten times. This chain uses TRBV4-1 with TRBJ2-5; no clear D gene. Trimming pared 1 base from V and 7 bases from J, leaving 16 bases between. Germline-derived CDR1 and CDR2 are MGHRA and YSYEKL. The CDR3 extends over 15 amino acids. Here the CDR3 DNA reads TGCGCCAGCAGCCAAGTTGGTCAGCTGAAGGGGACCCAGTACTTC. Encoded protein: CASSQVGQLKGTQYF.

The rearrangement links TRBV7-6 to TRBJ2-7, with D possibly TRBD1 on 6 matching bases. The ends were cut back, 1 base at V and 1 base at J, with 11 bases in the middle. The CDR3 consists of 15 residues. In germline, CDR1 is SGHVS, CDR2 FNYEAQ. As DNA, the CDR3 is TGTGCCAGCAGCTTAGGACCCCAGGGGTCCTACGAGCAGTACTTC. Translating gives CASSLGPQGSYEQYF.

In its sample, this clonotype was seen a few times. The V call is TRBV20-1, the J call TRBJ2-3; D perhaps matches TRBD2 (5 bases). Germline CDR1 DFQATT, CDR2 SNEGSKA (reference sequence). This CDR3 has 13 amino acids. V was trimmed by 3 bases and J by 4 bases, leaving 11 bases between them. The chain's CDR3 is CSASGPEADTQYF. The CDR3 nucleotides read TGCAGTGCTAGCGGTCCGGAGGCAGATACGCAGTATTTT.